These T cell receptor beta chains were read from a single sample in a study of blood T cell repertoires in COVID-19. Clones were read by immunoSEQ multiplex PCR, and TCRdb kept only the in-frame ones, dropping some. Here the sample spans about 160,000 clones, roughly 90% being singletons. The specimen sequenced was peripheral blood. The receptors were sampled from a man in his 60s with acute or convalescent COVID-19. The CDR3 runs from the conserved cysteine through the conserved F or W. The order of the fields is D gene, J gene, clone size, V gene, CDR3 protein, CDR3 DNA. The D gene is left open where the match is weak. A row's size may be missing; if present it is once, few, many or a size class.

TRBD1	TRBJ1-1	.	TRBV5-1	CASSLTSQGANEAFF	TGCGCCAGCAGCTTGACCTCACAGGGGGCTAATGAAGCTTTCTTT
.	TRBJ2-5	.	TRBV4-1	CASSLRTDSLWETQYF	TGCGCCAGCAGCCTGAGAACGGACTCCCTTTGGGAGACCCAGTACTTC
TRBD1	TRBJ2-1	.	TRBV6-1	CASSEGVEGAHEQFF	TGTGCCAGCAGTGAAGGAGTTGAGGGGGCTCATGAGCAGTTCTTC
.	TRBJ1-2	.	TRBV18	CASRPTLGGYTF	TGTGCCAGCCGACCAACGCTCGGGGGCTACACCTTC
.	TRBJ1-5	.	TRBV5-5	CASSLAGSNQPQHF	TGTGCCAGCAGCTTGGCGGGTAGCAATCAGCCCCAGCATTTT
.	TRBJ1-5	.	TRBV18	CASSPGDPTQPQHF	TGTGCCAGCTCACCGGGAGACCCTACCCAGCCCCAGCATTTT
.	TRBJ2-4	.	TRBV7-2	CASSFGPSGNIQYF	TGTGCCAGCAGCTTCGGACCCAGCGGAAACATTCAGTACTTC
TRBD1	TRBJ2-2	.	TRBV7-7	CASSYQQGAGTGELFF	TGTGCCAGCAGCTATCAACAGGGGGCGGGTACCGGGGAGCTGTTTTTT
.	TRBJ2-6	.	TRBV4-2	CASSQGGGAGANVLTF	TGTGCCAGCAGCCAAGGAGGGGGAGCTGGGGCCAACGTCCTGACTTTC
TRBD1	TRBJ2-7	.	TRBV12-3/TRBV12-4	CASSDRVSEQYF	TGTGCCAGCAGTGACAGGGTGTCCGAGCAGTACTTC
.	TRBJ2-7	.	TRBV5-1	CASSLVGGYEQYF	TGCGCCAGCAGCTTGGTCGGGGGCTACGAGCAGTACTTC
.	TRBJ1-4	.	TRBV6-5	CASRPQQGKFEKLFF	TGTGCCAGTAGGCCCCAACAGGGAAAGTTCGAAAAACTGTTTTTT
.	TRBJ2-2	once	TRBV2	CASSVIADTGELFF	TGTGCCAGCAGTGTGATTGCAGACACCGGGGAGCTGTTTTTT
TRBD1	TRBJ1-2	.	TRBV4-2	CASSHGGQGLNYGYTF	TGTGCCAGCAGCCACGGTGGACAGGGACTAAACTATGGCTACACCTTC
TRBD1	TRBJ1-2	.	TRBV30	CAWRFPGQGTGGYTF	TGTGCCTGGAGATTTCCGGGACAGGGAACTGGTGGCTACACCTTC
.	TRBJ1-1	.	TRBV12-3/TRBV12-4	CASLGDANTEAFF	TGTGCCAGCTTAGGGGATGCGAACACTGAAGCTTTCTTT
.	TRBJ1-6	.	TRBV7-9	CASSFAINNSPLHF	TGTGCCAGCAGCTTTGCGATAAATAATTCACCCCTCCACTTT
.	TRBJ1-2	once	TRBV18	CASSPELDRNYGYTF	TGTGCCAGCTCACCAGAATTGGACAGAAACTATGGCTACACCTTC
TRBD1	TRBJ2-4	.	TRBV18	CASSRETGGQNIQYF	TGTGCCAGCTCAAGAGAGACAGGGGGCCAAAACATTCAGTACTTC
TRBD1	TRBJ1-1	.	TRBV4-1	CASSQTTGQDTEAFF	TGCGCCAGCAGCCAAACGACAGGGCAGGACACTGAAGCTTTCTTT
.	TRBJ1-5	.	TRBV5-6	CASSLRGGYNQPQHF	TGTGCCAGCAGCTTGAGGGGGGGTTACAATCAGCCCCAGCATTTT
.	TRBJ2-3	once	TRBV5-4	CASSQGSSAPSTDTQYF	TGTGCCAGCAGCCAAGGTTCTAGCGCCCCTAGCACAGATACGCAGTATTTT
.	TRBJ1-1	.	TRBV5-1	CASSLGGSTEAFF	TGCGCCAGCAGCTTGGGCGGGAGCACTGAAGCTTTCTTT
.	TRBJ2-5	.	TRBV15	CATRFDRRFEAQYF	TGTGCCACCAGGTTTGACAGGCGTTTTGAGGCCCAGTACTTC
.	TRBJ2-1	.	TRBV6-5	CASSRRGDTYEQFF	TGTGCCAGCAGCAGGCGGGGTGATACTTATGAGCAGTTCTTC
.	TRBJ2-7	once	TRBV5-4	CASSREGAREQYF	TGTGCCAGCAGCAGGGAAGGGGCGCGGGAGCAGTACTTC
.	TRBJ1-5	.	TRBV6-5	CASSYLPASSNQPQHF	TGTGCCAGCAGTTACCTCCCCGCCAGTAGCAATCAGCCCCAGCATTTT
TRBD1	TRBJ2-2	once	TRBV9	CASSRGDRDTGELFF	TGTGCCAGCAGTAGAGGGGACAGAGACACCGGGGAGCTGTTTTTT
.	TRBJ2-5	.	TRBV7-9	CASSFQAEETQYF	TGTGCCAGCAGTTTCCAAGCTGAAGAGACCCAGTACTTC
.	TRBJ1-5	.	TRBV10-1	CASSEHRGTQPQHF	TGCGCCAGCAGTGAACATAGGGGTACTCAGCCCCAGCATTTT
.	TRBJ2-7	.	TRBV7-9	CASSLTQGNEQYF	TGTGCCAGCAGCTTAACTCAGGGGAACGAGCAGTACTTC
.	TRBJ1-4	.	TRBV25-1	CASSDLNRLFF	TGTGCCAGCAGTGACCTAAACCGACTGTTTTTT
.	TRBJ2-3	.	TRBV20-1	CSARTGDTQYF	TGCAGTGCTAGGACGGGAGATACGCAGTATTTT
TRBD2	TRBJ2-1	.	TRBV27	CASRPGLDTNEQFF	TGTGCCAGCAGACCGGGACTAGATACAAATGAGCAGTTCTTC
.	TRBJ2-5	.	TRBV27	CASALKETQYF	TGTGCCAGCGCGTTGAAAGAGACCCAGTACTTC
.	TRBJ1-5	few	TRBV18	CASSPQGRDQPQHF	TGTGCCAGCTCACCACAGGGGAGGGATCAGCCCCAGCATTTT
TRBD1	TRBJ2-1	.	TRBV10-2	CASNQGANEQFF	TGCGCCAGCAATCAGGGGGCCAATGAGCAGTTCTTC
.	TRBJ1-1	.	TRBV19	CASSSRQPLWAEAFF	TGTGCCAGTAGTTCTCGACAGCCACTTTGGGCTGAAGCTTTCTTT
.	TRBJ1-6	.	TRBV7-9	CASSLGGRGRSPLHF	TGTGCCAGCAGCTTAGGAGGACGCGGGAGGTCACCCCTCCACTTT
.	TRBJ2-7	.	TRBV6-5	CASTIGREQYF	TGTGCCAGCACCATTGGGAGGGAGCAGTACTTC
TRBD1	TRBJ1-2	once	TRBV4-1	CASSQDRTGLAYGYTF	TGCGCCAGCAGCCAGGACAGGACGGGGCTAGCCTATGGCTACACCTTC